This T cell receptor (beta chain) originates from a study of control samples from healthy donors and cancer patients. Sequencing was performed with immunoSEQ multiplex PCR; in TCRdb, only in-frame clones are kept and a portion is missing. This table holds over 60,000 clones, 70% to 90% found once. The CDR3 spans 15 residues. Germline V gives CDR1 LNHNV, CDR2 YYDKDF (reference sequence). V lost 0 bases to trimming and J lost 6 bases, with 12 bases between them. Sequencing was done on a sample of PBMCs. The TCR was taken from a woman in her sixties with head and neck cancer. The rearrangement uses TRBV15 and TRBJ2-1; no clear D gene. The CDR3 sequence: CATSRDLALPNEQFF. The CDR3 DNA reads TGTGCCACCAGCAGAGATCTCGCGCTACCCAATGAGCAGTTCTTC. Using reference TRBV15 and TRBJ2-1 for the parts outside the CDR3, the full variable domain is DAMVIQNPRYQVTQFGKPVTLSCSQTLNHNVMYWYQQKSSQAPKLLFHYYDKDFNNEADTPDNFQSRRPNTSFCFLDIRSPGLGDTAMYLCATSRDLALPNEQFFGPGTRLTVL.